The 2 T cell receptor beta chains below come from one sample, sequenced in a study of blood T cell repertoires in COVID-19. Measured with immunoSEQ multiplex PCR; TCRdb has only the in-frame clones, and not every one. The table records around 160,000 clones, 70% to 90% of them present only once. The source material was peripheral blood. These TCRs come from a woman aged 55-70 years with COVID-19, enrolled during active disease.

This rearrangement joins TRBV6-5 to TRBJ2-5, with 8 bases identical to TRBD1. The V and J ends lost 8 bases and 4 bases, in that order; junction bases with no gene match: 3. The CDR3 has 12 residues. Germline V lookup: CDR1 MNHEY, CDR2 SVGAGI. CDR3 nucleotides: TGTGCCAGCTCAGGGGGCTCAGAGACCCAGTACTTC. Its translation is CASSGGSETQYF.

This clone is a singleton in its sample. This rearrangement joins TRBV2 to TRBJ2-7; 7 bases map to TRBD2. V lost 7 bases, J lost 0 bases, and 9 bases stayed unmatched. This CDR3 region has 15 residues. Germline V lookup: CDR1 SNHLY, CDR2 FYNNEI. The CDR3 DNA reads TGTGCCAGCACGCCGGAGCGGGGCCTCTCCTACGAGCAGTACTTC. Encoded protein: CASTPERGLSYEQYF.